This T cell receptor beta chain was captured in a study of early T cells in non-severe SARS-CoV-2 infection. Study-wide context: The authors sequenced bulk RNA from unsorted whole blood, leaving chains unpaired.

This clonotype was detected ten times or more. The antigen is undetermined. Individual cDNA molecules received unique molecular identifiers. MiXCR, run by TCRdb on the 5' RACE reads, gives a single entry per CDR3 protein. This table holds about 67,000 distinct CDR3 sequences, around a tenth found once. Points from the study as a whole: Anti-spike CD8 responses were favored by VDJdb matching, which missed private and CD4 specificities.

J was trimmed by 0 bases and V by 8 bases; bases with no gene match: 9. The CDR3 contains 15 residues. Germline-derived CDR1 and CDR2 are LNHDA and SQIVND (reference sequence). The source of this sequence is an adult who was a healthcare worker with PCR-confirmed SARS-CoV-2 infection or an uninfected control (not recorded which). The J gene is TRBJ1-2, the V gene TRBV19, with 7 nucleotides matching TRBD1. The specimen sequenced was whole blood. Here the CDR3 DNA reads TGTGCCAGTCGCTTCGGACAGGCCTCTAACTATGGCTACACCTTC. Protein product: CASRFGQASNYGYTF. Drawing the rest from reference TRBV19 and TRBJ1-2, the complete variable domain is DGGITQSPKYLFRKEGQNVTLSCEQNLNHDAMYWYRQDPGQGLRLIYYSQIVNDFQKGDIAEGYSVSREKKESFPLTVTSAQKNPTAFYLCASRFGQASNYGYTFGSGTRLTVV.